This T cell receptor beta chain derives from a study of cytomegalovirus exposure and HLA in healthy donors (dated by TCRdb to between 2016 and 2019). Concerning the study at large: An earlier analysis of more than 550 of the donors reported 276 Gb of sequence data and 100 million to 120 million unique TCR beta sequences obtained from around 190 million T cells. In addition to the first cohort of roughly 670 subjects, a separate validation cohort of about 120 different subjects was used. A later analysis re-analyzed previously published TCR beta repertoires from roughly 630 donors and added high-resolution HLA genotyping to study TCR occurrence patterns. On average, roughly 200,000 unique TCR beta nucleotide sequences were sequenced per donor among 398 genotyped donors of the cohort, with around 19% of those sequences being non-productive. The study aimed to test whether cataloging public T cell receptors could reveal signatures of past pathogen exposure. The genetic ancestry cluster associated with self-reported Caucasian donors included 81% of the approximately 410 genotyped donors. An early release that covered about 600 HLA-typed donors contained around 300 gigabases of sequencing data and around 80 million unique TCR sequences. The number of donors typed differed by locus, with 629-630 for A, B, C, DRB1 and DQB1, about 500 for DQA1, nearly 610 for DPA1, and around 450 for DPB1. A later genetic analysis took genome-wide SNP genotypes for about 55% of the roughly 700 donors and used that subset as a discovery cohort. The later analysis used no new phenotypic data to find candidate immune exposures, relying instead on TCR beta sequences and their occurrence across donors. Alongside the repertoire data, information on donor age, sex, ethnicity and CMV serostatus was compiled. An earlier analysis of roughly 600 of the donors used high-throughput TCR beta sequencing to judge whether each TCR beta V gene segment behaved as functional or pseudogenic. The study combined high-throughput TCR immunosequencing, statistical association of individual TCRs with disease status, and machine learning to predict cytomegalovirus infection status. A handful of DR-DQ haplotypes were handled as single units for association and clustering because linkage in the cohort was strong. The T cell repertoires of 670 or so subjects were profiled by immunosequencing and related to cytomegalovirus serostatus. Every discovery cohort repertoire had been produced on one sequencing platform. Class I and class II HLA loci were covered by the typing at four-digit resolution. On the study overall, not on this receptor specifically: Because the 87-base-pair reads could not distinguish some IMGT-functional V segments, including TRBV6-2 and TRBV6-3, those segments were excluded. The authors suggested that the approach could potentially be generalized to other disease states and immunological phenotypes. Assigning TCR associations to individual alleles was difficult when HLA alleles, especially DR and DQ, strongly co-occurred. In an earlier analysis of about 600 of the donors, most TCR beta V segments appeared in productive rearrangements about 87% or about 30% of the time, broadly matching IMGT annotations. Because HLA typing was unavailable for some donors at each locus, only the typed subset was used in association tests. A later analysis associated 15,000 or so TCR beta sequences with specific HLA alleles at a false discovery rate of 0.05. Most TCR sequences were observed very rarely across donors, whereas some public TCRs were present in many individuals. The only immune exposure information available for the cohort was CMV serostatus. A further reported finding was that TCR beta sequences accurately predicted the HLA-A and HLA-B alleles for most subjects in the first cohort. In a later analysis, TCR association rates were found to vary across HLA loci, with the most associated TCRs seen for DRB1 alleles and the fewest for HLA-C alleles. A later analysis reported that several top co-occurrence clusters appeared linked to parvovirus B19, influenza, CMV and Epstein-Barr virus. The presence/absence analyses assumed that sequencing depth was roughly uniform across donors, and that assumption may not be true. V-gene and J-gene trimming of TCR beta chains was associated with a missense DCLRE1C variant in a later genetic analysis, and the association was replicated in an independent cohort. According to a later genetic analysis, donors in an Asian-associated ancestry cluster had fewer N-insertions in productive TCRs than the approximately 610-donor mean. A group of highly shared sequence variants was considered likely to be a technical artifact of the sequencing pipeline. This cohort had only TCR beta chains sequenced, and the lack of alpha or paired-chain data limited which features could be detected. A total of around 150 TCR beta chains were listed by the study as associated with cytomegalovirus. In a later analysis, HLA-associated TCR beta chains were found to be more clonally expanded and to have lower generation probabilities than equally common non-associated chains. In vitro tests confirmed that a few of the cytomegalovirus-associated TCR beta chains recognize cytomegalovirus antigens. Correlated functional status among segregating V segments might reflect linkage disequilibrium, but an unknown experimental factor could not be ruled out. In a later analysis, most CMV-associated TCR beta chains were found to appear HLA-restricted, with HLA associations seemingly driven largely by CMV exposure. Because counts were too low, around 17 rarely observed V segments, including chromosome 9 orphons, were left out of the earlier analysis of approximately 500 of the donors. The classifier was reported to diagnose cytomegalovirus status with high specificity and sensitivity in both the original and validation cohorts.

Per the germline V gene, SQVTM is the CDR1 and ANQGSEA is the CDR2. Cut back by 4 bases and 8 bases, the V and J ends lie 15 bases apart. The CDR3, cysteine through phenylalanine, is 13 amino acids long. The read is trimmed to its CDR3 DNA, 39 bases read in frame from base 1. Libraries were prepared through the immunoSEQ multiplex PCR assay. A mixture of 60 forward primers for TCR Vbeta segments and 13 reverse primers for TCR Jbeta segments was used in the multiplex PCR. Amplification of the CDR3 region of rearranged TCR beta genes was performed with a multiplex PCR assay on genomic DNA. The amplified TCR beta libraries were sequenced on the Illumina HiSeq System as 87-base-pair reads. In the paper's pipeline: Across the 700 or so repertoires, a later analysis counted roughly 77 million unique TCR beta chains, roughly 11 million of which were shared by at least two donors. To remove PCR and sequencing errors, raw reads were error-corrected and collapsed into unique sequences using a nearest-neighbor algorithm that merged closely related sequences. V, D and J gene segments were assigned by aligning CDR3 sequences to IMGT reference sequences. Each retained sequence needed at least a six-nucleotide match to both a V gene segment and a J gene segment. A rearrangement was called productive if the CDR3 had no stop codons and remained in frame with V and J, and every other rearrangement was called non-productive. CDR3 was defined by IMGT convention, running from the second conserved V-encoded cysteine to the conserved J-encoded phenylalanine. Sequences without an unambiguous match to a single V gene segment were excluded from the earlier analysis of 587 of the donors. An earlier analysis of roughly 590 of the donors called V segments functional above 56.7% productive rearrangements and segregating when the between-donor standard deviation exceeded 5%. A statistical classification framework was built for diagnosing cytomegalovirus status from the catalog of TCR beta chain sequences. In a later analysis, V and J genes were assigned by comparing TCR nucleotide sequences against IMGT/GENE-DB human TR gene sequences. The TCRdist pipeline was used in a later analysis to assign CDR3 sequences and most-parsimonious VDJ recombination scenarios. In a later analysis, each TCR beta chain was defined by its CDR3 amino acid sequence together with its V-gene family, and reads without a unique V-gene family were excluded. To address suspected cross-contamination and a sequencing artifact, a later analysis removed 592 highly shared, low-generation-probability nucleotide sequences. In a later analysis, a clonal expansion index was calculated for each public chain from normalized within-repertoire ranks of inferred template counts. Generation probabilities in a later analysis came from a VDJ recombination model fitted to out-of-frame rearrangements, and those results were checked against IGoR. A later analysis scored TCR-TCR, TCR-HLA and TCR-CMV co-occurrence with hypergeometric tests, applying a repertoire-size bias correction to TCR pairs. False discovery rates were estimated in a later analysis by permuting HLA or CMV assignments 20 times. In a later analysis, co-occurring TCRs were grouped using DBSCAN, with TCRdist sequence similarity added in when clustering inside HLA-allele-positive subsets. Repertoires with fewer than 30,000 or more than 120,000 public chains, plus five repertoires with anomalous nucleotide sharing, were excluded from co-occurrence clustering. TCRdb's version of the immuneACCESS table is confined to in-frame rearrangements and falls short of the full clone set. An unresolved V gene accounts for under half of the shortfall where checked; the remainder is of unknown origin. The V and J calls and the clone size are those of that table, but D and trimming were determined from the DNA. This sample's listing comprises 100,000 to 150,000 clones. Approximately 1.7% of the sample is held by the ten biggest clonotypes.

In total, roughly 710 healthy bone marrow donors made up the cohort. At the time of sampling, all cohort members were nominally healthy, though unrecorded immune exposures were likely present. The donor tested CMV seropositive and was one of the 289 seropositive cohort members. Each donor provided a peripheral blood sample, and peripheral blood mononuclear cells were used for TCR beta sequencing. Genomic DNA extraction from the blood cell samples was performed with the Qiagen DNeasy Blood Extraction Kit. In regard to this clone: Its antigen is still unknown.

The V and J segments used are TRBV29-1 and TRBJ1-5; there is no confident call for the D gene. The TCR was taken from a woman between 35 and 50 years old in good health and CMV-seropositive. Input material: PBMCs. In nucleotides, the sequence is TGCAGCGTTGCGTTCATGGGAGCTGAGCCCCAGCATTTT. Protein translation: CSVAFMGAEPQHF. When the CDR3 is completed using the reference TRBV29-1 and TRBJ1-5 genes on either side, the full variable domain is SAVISQKPSRDICQRGTSLTIQCQVDSQVTMMFWYRQQPGQSLTLIATANQGSEATYESGFVIDKFPISRPNLTFSTLTVSNMSPEDSSIYLCSVAFMGAEPQHFGDGTRLSIL.